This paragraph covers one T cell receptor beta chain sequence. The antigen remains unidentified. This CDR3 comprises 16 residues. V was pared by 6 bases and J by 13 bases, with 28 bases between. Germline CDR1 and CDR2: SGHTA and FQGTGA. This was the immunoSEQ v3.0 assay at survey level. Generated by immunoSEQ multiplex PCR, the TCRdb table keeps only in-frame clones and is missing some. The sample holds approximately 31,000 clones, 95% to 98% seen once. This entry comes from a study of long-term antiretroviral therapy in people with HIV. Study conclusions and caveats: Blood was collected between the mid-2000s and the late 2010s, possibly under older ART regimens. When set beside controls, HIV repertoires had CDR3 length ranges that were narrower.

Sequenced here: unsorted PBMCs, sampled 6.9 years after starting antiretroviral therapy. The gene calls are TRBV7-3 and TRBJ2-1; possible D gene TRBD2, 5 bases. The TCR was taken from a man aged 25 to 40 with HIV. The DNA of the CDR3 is TGTGCCAGCAGTCCTTCCCGGGCCCCAGGTGGCGGGTCCCAGTTCTTC. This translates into CASSPSRAPGGGSQFF.